This record looks at one TCR beta chain sequence and its context. The entry originates in a study of blood T cells in healthy people across ages. It was with a sample-barcoded 5' primer and a J-beta primer mix that a second PCR of roughly 7 to 12 cycles was run. TCRdb re-derived calls from the 5' RACE reads in MiXCR, one entry per CDR3 protein. The sample lists more than 650,000 distinct CDR3 sequences; approximately 24% were seen once. Losses at the gene ends were 0 bases for V and 6 bases for J; bases not matched to a gene: 5. Germline assignment: CDR1 SEHNR and CDR2 FQNEAQ (reference sequence). CDR3 length equals 16 residues. This sample also belongs to another study, concerning T cells of mothers and their children. That publication notes: Reads obtained per mother exceeded 9 million TCR beta CDR3 reads, with a few million obtained per child. Sequencing revealed no T cell clones that were persistent and microchimeric.

The chain couples TRBV7-9 to TRBJ1-5; 10 bases fit TRBD1. The TCR originated in a boy aged 5 to 17 in good health. Input material: blood. CDR3 protein: CASSLATGGTGQPQHF. The CDR3 nucleotides read TGTGCCAGCAGCTTAGCGACAGGGGGCACCGGTCAGCCCCAGCATTTT.